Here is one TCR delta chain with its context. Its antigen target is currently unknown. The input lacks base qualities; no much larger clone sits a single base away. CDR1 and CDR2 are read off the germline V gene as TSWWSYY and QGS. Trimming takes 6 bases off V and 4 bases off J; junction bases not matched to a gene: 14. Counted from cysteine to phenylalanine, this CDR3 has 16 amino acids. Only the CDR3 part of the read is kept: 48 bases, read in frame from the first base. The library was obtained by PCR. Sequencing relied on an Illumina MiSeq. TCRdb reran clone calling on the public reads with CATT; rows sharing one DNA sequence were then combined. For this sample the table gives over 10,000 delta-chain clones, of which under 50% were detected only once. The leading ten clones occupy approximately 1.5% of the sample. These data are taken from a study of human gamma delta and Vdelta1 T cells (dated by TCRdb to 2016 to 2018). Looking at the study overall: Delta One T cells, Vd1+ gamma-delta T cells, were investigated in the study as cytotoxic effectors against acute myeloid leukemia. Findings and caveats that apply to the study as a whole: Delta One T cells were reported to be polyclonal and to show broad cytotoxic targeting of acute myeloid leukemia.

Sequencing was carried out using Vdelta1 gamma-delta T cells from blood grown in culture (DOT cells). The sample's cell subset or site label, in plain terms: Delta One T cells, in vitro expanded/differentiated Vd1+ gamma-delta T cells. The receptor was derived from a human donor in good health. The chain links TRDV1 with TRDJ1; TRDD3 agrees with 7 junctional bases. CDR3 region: CALGTPFFGGHDKLIF. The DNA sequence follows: TGTGCTCTTGGAACCCCCTTTTTTGGGGGACACGATAAACTCATCTTT.